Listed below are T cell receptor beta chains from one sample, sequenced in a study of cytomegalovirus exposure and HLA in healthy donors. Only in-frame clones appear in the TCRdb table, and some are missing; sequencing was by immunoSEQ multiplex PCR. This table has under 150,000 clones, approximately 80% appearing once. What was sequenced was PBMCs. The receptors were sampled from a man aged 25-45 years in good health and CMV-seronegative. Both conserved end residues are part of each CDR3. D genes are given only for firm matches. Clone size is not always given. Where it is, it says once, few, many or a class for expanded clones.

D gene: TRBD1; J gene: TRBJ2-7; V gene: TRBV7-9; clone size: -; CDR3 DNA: TGTGCCAGCAGCCTAGGACAGGGGGTCTACGAGCAGTACTTC; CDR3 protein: CASSLGQGVYEQYF
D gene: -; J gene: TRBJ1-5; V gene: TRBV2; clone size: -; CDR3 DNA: TGTGCCAGCACAGGGGAAACCTATCAGCCCCAGCATTTT; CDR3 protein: CASTGETYQPQHF
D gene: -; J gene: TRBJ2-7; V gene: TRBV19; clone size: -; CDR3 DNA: TGTGCCAGTAGTATCGGGACGGGGGACTACGAGCAGTACTTC; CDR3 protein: CASSIGTGDYEQYF
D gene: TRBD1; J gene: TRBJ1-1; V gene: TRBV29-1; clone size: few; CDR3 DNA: TGCAGCGCTATCGACAGGGACAACACTGAAGCTTTCTTT; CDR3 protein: CSAIDRDNTEAFF
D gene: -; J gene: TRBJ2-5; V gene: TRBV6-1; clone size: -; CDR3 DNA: TGTGCCAGCACCCTCACTGGGGGGTACCAAGAGACCCAGTACTTC; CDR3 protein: CASTLTGGYQETQYF
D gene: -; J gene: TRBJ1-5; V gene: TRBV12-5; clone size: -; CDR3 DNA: TGTGCTAGTGGTTTGGCCGCCTTGGGGGGAGGGATCCCTCATCAGCCCCAGCATTTT; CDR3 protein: CASGLAALGGGIPHQPQHF
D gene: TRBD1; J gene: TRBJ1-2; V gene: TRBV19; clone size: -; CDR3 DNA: TGTGCCAGTAGTAGGACAGGGTTAAACTATGGCTACACCTTC; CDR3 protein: CASSRTGLNYGYTF
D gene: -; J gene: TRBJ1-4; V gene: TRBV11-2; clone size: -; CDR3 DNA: TGTGCCAGCAGCTTATACTTGGGAGGGCTGGGGGAAAAACTGTTTTTT; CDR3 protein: CASSLYLGGLGEKLFF
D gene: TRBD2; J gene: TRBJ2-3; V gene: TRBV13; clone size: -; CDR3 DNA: TGTGCCAGCAGCTTACGTTTTGGAGCGGGGACGGTACTAGATACGCAGTATTTT; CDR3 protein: CASSLRFGAGTVLDTQYF
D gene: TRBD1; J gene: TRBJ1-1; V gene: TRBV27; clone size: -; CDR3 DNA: TGTGCCAGCAGTCTAACAGGGGTGGGGAAGACTGAAGCTTTCTTT; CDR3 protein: CASSLTGVGKTEAFF
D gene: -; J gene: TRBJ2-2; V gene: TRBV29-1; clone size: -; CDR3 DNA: TGCAGCGTTACCCCGACAGACACCGGGGAGCTGTTTTTT; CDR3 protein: CSVTPTDTGELFF
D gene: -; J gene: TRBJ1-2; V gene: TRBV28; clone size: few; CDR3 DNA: TGTGCCAGCAGTTCCGACAGCTTCCATGGCTACACCTTC; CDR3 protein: CASSSDSFHGYTF
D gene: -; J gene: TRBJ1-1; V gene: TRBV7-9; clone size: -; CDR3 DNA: TGTGCCAGCAGCTTAGCATTGGGGGGAAACACTGAAGCTTTCTTT; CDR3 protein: CASSLALGGNTEAFF
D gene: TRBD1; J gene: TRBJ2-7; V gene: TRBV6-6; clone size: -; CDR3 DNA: TGTGCCAGCACCGGCCGGGACAGGGGCTACGAGCAGTACTTC; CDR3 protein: CASTGRDRGYEQYF
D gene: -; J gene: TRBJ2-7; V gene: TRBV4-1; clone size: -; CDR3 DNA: TGCGCCAGCAGTGAGGTCGAACAGGGAACCTCCTACGAGCAGTACTTC; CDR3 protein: CASSEVEQGTSYEQYF
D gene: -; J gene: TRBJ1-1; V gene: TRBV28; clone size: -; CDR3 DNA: TGTGCCAGCAGCTCGGGAAAAGAAACTGAAGCTTTCTTT; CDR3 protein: CASSSGKETEAFF
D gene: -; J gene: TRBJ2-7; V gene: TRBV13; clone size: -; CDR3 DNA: TGTGCCAGCAGCTTAATACAGGACATCTCCTACGAGCAGTACTTC; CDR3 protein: CASSLIQDISYEQYF
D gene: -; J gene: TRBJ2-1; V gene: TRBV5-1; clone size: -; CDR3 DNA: TGCGCCAGCAGCTTGTGGACAGCCTCGAAAATTTACAATGAGCAGTTCTTC; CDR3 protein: CASSLWTASKIYNEQFF
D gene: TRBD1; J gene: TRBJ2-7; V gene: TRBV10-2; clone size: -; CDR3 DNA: TGCGCCAGCAGTGAGTTGGGACATACAGGGGGCCCCTACGAGCAGTACTTC; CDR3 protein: CASSELGHTGGPYEQYF
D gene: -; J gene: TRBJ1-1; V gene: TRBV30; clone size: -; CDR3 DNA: TGTGCCTGGAGTGTGTATCACACTGAAGCTTTCTTT; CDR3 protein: CAWSVYHTEAFF
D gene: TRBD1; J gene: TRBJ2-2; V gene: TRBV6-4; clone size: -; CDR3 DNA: TGTGCCAGCAGCGCGACTGTGGGGACAGCCACCGGGGAGCTGTTTTTT; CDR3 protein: CASSATVGTATGELFF
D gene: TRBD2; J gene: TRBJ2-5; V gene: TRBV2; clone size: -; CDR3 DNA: TGTGCCAGCAGGCTAGCGGCAGAGACCCAGTACTTC; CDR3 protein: CASRLAAETQYF